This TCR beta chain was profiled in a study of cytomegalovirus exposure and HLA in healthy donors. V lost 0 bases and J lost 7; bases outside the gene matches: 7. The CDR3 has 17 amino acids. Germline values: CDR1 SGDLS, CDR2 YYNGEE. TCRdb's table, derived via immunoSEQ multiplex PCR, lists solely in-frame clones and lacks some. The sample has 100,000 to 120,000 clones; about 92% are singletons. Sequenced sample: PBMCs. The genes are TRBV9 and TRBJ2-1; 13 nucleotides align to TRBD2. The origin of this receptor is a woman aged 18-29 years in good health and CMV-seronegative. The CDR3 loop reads CASSVGSLAGGENEQFF. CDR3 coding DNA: TGTGCCAGCAGCGTAGGGTCACTAGCGGGAGGGGAAAATGAGCAGTTCTTC.